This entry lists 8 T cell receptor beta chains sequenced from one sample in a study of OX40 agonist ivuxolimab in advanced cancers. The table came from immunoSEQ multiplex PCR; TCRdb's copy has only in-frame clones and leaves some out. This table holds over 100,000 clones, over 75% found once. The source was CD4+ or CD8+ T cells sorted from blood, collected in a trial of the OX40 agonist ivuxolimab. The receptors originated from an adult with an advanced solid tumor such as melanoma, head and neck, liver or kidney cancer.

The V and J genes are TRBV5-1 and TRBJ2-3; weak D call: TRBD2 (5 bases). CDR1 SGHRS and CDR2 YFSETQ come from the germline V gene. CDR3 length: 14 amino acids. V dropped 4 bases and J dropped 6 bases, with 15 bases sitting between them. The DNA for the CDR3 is TGCGCCAGCAGCAAACTAAGTAGCGTTGATACGCAGTATTTT. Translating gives CASSKLSSVDTQYF. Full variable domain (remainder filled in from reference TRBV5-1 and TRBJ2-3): KAGVTQTPRYLIKTRGQQVTLSCSPISGHRSVSWYQQTPGQGLQFLFEYFSETQRNKGNFPGRFSGRQFSNSRSEMNVSTLELGDSALYLCASSKLSSVDTQYFGPGTRLTVL.

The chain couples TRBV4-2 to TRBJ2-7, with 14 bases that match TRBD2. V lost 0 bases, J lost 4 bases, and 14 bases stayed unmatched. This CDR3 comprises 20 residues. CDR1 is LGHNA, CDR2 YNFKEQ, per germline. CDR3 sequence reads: CASSQDKASGLAGAGYEQYF. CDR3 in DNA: TGTGCCAGCAGCCAAGACAAAGCTTCGGGACTAGCGGGAGCCGGTTACGAGCAGTACTTC.

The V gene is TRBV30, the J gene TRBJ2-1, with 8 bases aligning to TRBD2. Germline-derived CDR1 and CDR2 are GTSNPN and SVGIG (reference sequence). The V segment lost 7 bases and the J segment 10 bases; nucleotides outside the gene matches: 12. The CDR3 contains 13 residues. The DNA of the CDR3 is TGTGCCTTCAACCAGGGTAGCGGGGTAGAGCAGTTCTTC. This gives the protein CAFNQGSGVEQFF.

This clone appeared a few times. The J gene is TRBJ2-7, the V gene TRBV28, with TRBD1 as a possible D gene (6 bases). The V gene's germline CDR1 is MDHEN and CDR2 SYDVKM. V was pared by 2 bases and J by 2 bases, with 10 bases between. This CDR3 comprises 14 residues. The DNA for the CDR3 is TGTGCCAGCAGTTTAACAGGGCCCACCTACGAGCAGTACTTC. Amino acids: CASSLTGPTYEQYF. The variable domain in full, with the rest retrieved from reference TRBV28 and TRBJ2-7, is DVKVTQSSRYLVKRTGEKVFLECVQDMDHENMFWYRQDPGLGLRLIYFSYDVKMKEKGDIPEGYSVSREKKERFSLILESASTNQTSMYLCASSLTGPTYEQYFGPGTRLTVT.

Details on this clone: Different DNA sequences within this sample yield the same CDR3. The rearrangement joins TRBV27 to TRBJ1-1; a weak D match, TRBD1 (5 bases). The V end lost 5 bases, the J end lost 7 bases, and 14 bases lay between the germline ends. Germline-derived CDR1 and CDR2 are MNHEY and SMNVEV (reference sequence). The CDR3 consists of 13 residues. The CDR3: CASSLRDGVEAFF. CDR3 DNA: TGTGCCAGCAGTCTCCGGGACGGCGTTGAAGCTTTCTTT.

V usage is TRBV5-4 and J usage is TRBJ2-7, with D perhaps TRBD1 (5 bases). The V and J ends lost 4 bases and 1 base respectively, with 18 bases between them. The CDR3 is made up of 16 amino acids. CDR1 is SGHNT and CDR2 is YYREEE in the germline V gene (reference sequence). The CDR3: CASSSRSDSLSYEQYF. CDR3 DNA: TGTGCCAGCAGCAGCCGAAGTGACAGCTTATCCTACGAGCAGTACTTC.

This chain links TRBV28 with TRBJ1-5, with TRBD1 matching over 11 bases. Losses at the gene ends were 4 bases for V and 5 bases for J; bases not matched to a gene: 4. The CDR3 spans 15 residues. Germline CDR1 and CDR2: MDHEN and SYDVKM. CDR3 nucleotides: TGTGCCAGCAGTTGGACAGGGGGCAAGGATCAGCCCCAGCATTTT. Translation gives CASSWTGGKDQPQHF.

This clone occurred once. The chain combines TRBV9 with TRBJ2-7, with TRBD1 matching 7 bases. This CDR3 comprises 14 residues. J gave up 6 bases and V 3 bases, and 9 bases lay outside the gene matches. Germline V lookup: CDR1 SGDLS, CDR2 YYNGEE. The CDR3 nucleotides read TGTGCCAGCAGCGCACAACAGGGGAGTTTCGAGCAGTACTTC. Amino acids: CASSAQQGSFEQYF.